This entry lists 5 T cell receptor beta chains sequenced from one sample in a study of control samples from healthy donors and cancer patients. Only in-frame clones appear in the TCRdb table, and some are missing; sequencing was by immunoSEQ multiplex PCR. The sample holds approximately 160,000 clones, about 94% seen once. The sequenced material came from blood. Every receptor here comes from a woman aged 60-75 years in good health.

V gene TRBV24-1 combines with J gene TRBJ2-1; D ambiguous. The V gene's germline CDR1 is KGHDR and CDR2 SFDVKD. This CDR3 has 12 amino acids. The V gene lost 2 bases and the J gene lost 4 bases, with 2 bases spanning the gap. CDR3: CATSDSYNEQFF. In DNA, the CDR3 is TGTGCCACCAGTGATTCATACAATGAGCAGTTCTTC.

This sequence joins TRBV6-6 and TRBJ2-2, with 8 bases identical to TRBD1. CDR1 is MNHNY and CDR2 is SVGAGI in the germline V gene (reference sequence). The CDR3 runs to 16 residues. J was trimmed by 1 base and V by 5 bases; bases with no gene match: 6. CDR3 in DNA: TGTGCCAGCAGTAAATCCGGGACAGGGAACACCGGGGAGCTGTTTTTT. Protein sequence: CASSKSGTGNTGELFF.

The V gene is TRBV3-1 (or the pseudogene TRBV3-2), the J gene TRBJ1-2; TRBD1 agrees at 8 bases. The CDR3 covers 16 residues. Unmatched junction bases numbered 11, after V lost 0 bases and J lost 8 bases. The germline CDR1 and CDR2 sequences are LGHDT and YNNKEL (reference sequence). CDR3 protein: CASSQDGGTGEYGYTF. The DNA of the CDR3 is TGTGCCAGCAGCCAAGATGGGGGGACAGGAGAGTACGGCTACACCTTC.

The chain links TRBV6-5 to TRBJ2-1, with D unresolved. Germline loops: CDR1 MNHEY, CDR2 SVGAGI. Trimming shortened V by 7 bases and J by 4 bases, and 14 bases separated the two germline ends. The CDR3 is 14 residues long. The CDR3 DNA sequence: TGTGCCAGCAATGGTCGTGGCCTTTACAATGAGCAGTTCTTC. Translated: CASNGRGLYNEQFF.

In this sample, this clone turned up once. The chain is built from TRBV27 and TRBJ1-3; possible D gene TRBD1, 5 bases. CDR1 and CDR2 from the germline V gene are MNHEY and SMNVEV (reference sequence). Deletions cut 7 bases from V and 0 bases from J, with 16 bases between. The length of the CDR3 is 16 residues. CDR3 coding DNA: TGTGCCAGCACGCTCCGGGACCCCAACTCTGGAAACACCATATATTTT. Translating gives CASTLRDPNSGNTIYF.